The next 25 T cell receptor beta chains were all read from a single sample in a study of shared clonotypes between healthy human individuals. Cells designated naive CD8 were CD45RO-negative and were positively selected for CCR7, with terminally differentiated effector memory CD45RA+ cells excluded. TCRdb keeps only in-frame clones here, not all; method: immunoSEQ multiplex PCR. The data hold about 1,800,000 clones, with approximately 94% observed a single time. Sequencing used naive CD8+ T cells sorted from blood. The origin of the receptors is a man younger than 35 in good health.

Remarks on this clone: At the DNA level, this CDR3 is encoded by other sequences in the same sample as well. The chain has TRBV10-1 and TRBJ2-2, with no clear D. The CDR3 is made up of 12 amino acids. The ends were cut back, 3 bases at V and 4 bases at J, with 3 bases in the middle. The germline CDR1 and CDR2 sequences are WNHNN and SYGVQD (reference sequence). CDR3 amino acids: CASSESTGELFF. The CDR3 DNA reads as TGCGCCAGCAGTGAATCCACCGGGGAGCTGTTTTTT.

The chain uses TRBV5-1 and TRBJ1-6, with D hard to call. CDR1 SGHRS and CDR2 YFSETQ come from the germline V gene. The CDR3 length is 13 residues. V dropped 0 bases and J dropped 8 bases, with 6 bases sitting between them. The CDR3 nucleotides read TGCGCCAGCAGCTTGGATATGGATTCACCCCTCCACTTT. It codes for CASSLDMDSPLHF.

This rearrangement joins TRBV11-2 to TRBJ1-6; D unclear. V was pared by 3 bases and J by 8 bases, with 20 bases between. This CDR3 has 17 amino acids. CDR1 and CDR2 (germline): SGHAT, FQNNGV. The CDR3 region is CASSFFEDPIKDSPLHF. CDR3 bases: TGTGCCAGCAGCTTCTTCGAGGATCCTATTAAGGATTCACCCCTCCACTTT.

Points on this clone: This sample includes further DNA sequences coding for the same CDR3. V usage is TRBV28 and J usage is TRBJ2-7, with D hard to call. V gave up 4 bases and J gave up 3 bases, with 4 bases separating them. The CDR3 has 11 residues. CDR1 is MDHEN and CDR2 is SYDVKM in the germline V gene. CDR3 coding DNA: TGTGCCAGCAGTTCCCTCTACGAGCAGTACTTC. The encoded protein is CASSSLYEQYF.

Concerning this clone: The sample contains more than one DNA sequence encoding this CDR3. The rearrangement joins TRBV27 to TRBJ2-7; weak D call: TRBD1 (6 bases). V shed 5 bases and J shed 1 base, with 9 bases lying between them. CDR1 is MNHEY and CDR2 is SMNVEV in the germline V gene (reference sequence). The CDR3 loop spans 13 amino acids. Here the CDR3 reads CASSQTGSYEQYF. In nucleotides, the CDR3 is TGTGCCAGCAGTCAGACAGGTTCCTACGAGCAGTACTTC.

The chain uses TRBV6-1 and TRBJ1-1, with D maybe TRBD1 (5 bases). Germline CDR1 is MNHNS and CDR2 is SASEGT. CDR3 length equals 15 residues. The V end was cut by 2 bases, the J end by 1 base, with 11 bases between. CDR3 sequence (DNA): TGTGCCAGCAGTGAAATAATGGGGGAGAACACTGAAGCTTTCTTT. Its translation: CASSEIMGENTEAFF.

Points on this clone: The sample has other DNA sequences that encode this CDR3 too. CDR3 sequence: CASRTGGTEAFF. CDR3 DNA sequence: TGTGCCAGCCGGACAGGGGGCACTGAAGCTTTCTTT. The J gene is TRBJ1-1, the V gene TRBV27; 10 bases line up with TRBD1. The germline V gene encodes CDR1 MNHEY and CDR2 SMNVEV (reference sequence). The CDR3 has 12 residues. V shed 8 bases and J 4 bases; nucleotides not matched to a gene: 1.

The chain links TRBV19 to TRBJ2-1; D may be TRBD1 (6 bases). Germline lookup yields CDR1 LNHDA and CDR2 SQIVND (reference sequence). This CDR3 has 14 amino acids. The V end lost 5 bases, the J end lost 1 base, and 9 bases lay between the germline ends. In nucleotides, the CDR3 is TGTGCCAGTAGTTTTAGGGGGTCCTACAATGAGCAGTTCTTC. It translates to CASSFRGSYNEQFF.

This clone was observed once. CDR3 sequence (DNA): TGTGCCTGGAGTCCAGGGGGTGGTGAGCAGTTCTTC. It yields the protein CAWSPGGGEQFF. The chain joins TRBV30 to TRBJ2-1; 7 positions match TRBD1. The V segment lost 2 bases and the J segment 9 bases; nucleotides outside the gene matches: 4. The CDR3 is 12 amino acids. Looked up from germline, CDR1 is GTSNPN and CDR2 is SVGIG (reference sequence).

Only a few counts were recorded for this clone. Within the sample, other DNA sequences also encode this same CDR3. The chain couples TRBV5-4 to TRBJ2-5, with D possibly being TRBD2 (5 bases). V lost 2 bases to trimming and J lost 1 base, with 6 bases between them. The CDR3 sequence is 13 residues long. Germline CDR1 reads SGHNT; CDR2 reads YYREEE (reference sequence). CDR3 amino acids: CASSFRGQETQYF. The CDR3 DNA sequence: TGTGCCAGCAGCTTTCGGGGCCAAGAGACCCAGTACTTC. Together with reference TRBV5-4 and TRBJ2-5, the CDR3 gives the full variable domain: ETGVTQSPTHLIKTRGQQVTLRCSSQSGHNTVSWYQQALGQGPQFIFQYYREEENGRGNFPPRFSGLQFPNYSSELNVNALELDDSALYLCASSFRGQETQYFGPGTRLLVL.

On this clone: The identical CDR3 is also encoded by other nucleotide sequences in the sample. The chain recombines TRBV7-9 with TRBJ2-2; D ambiguous. The V gene's germline CDR1 is SEHNR and CDR2 FQNEAQ (reference sequence). Deletions cut 6 bases from V and 5 bases from J, with 4 bases between. The CDR3 is 11 amino acids. DNA of the CDR3: TGTGCCAGCAGTCAAACCGGGGAGCTGTTTTTT. Protein: CASSQTGELFF.

The genes are TRBV9 and TRBJ1-3; D remains ambiguous. CDR3 length: 13 residues. Between the trimmed V and J ends, which lost 3 bases and 4 bases, there was a span of 8 bases. Per germline, CDR1 SGDLS and CDR2 YYNGEE. The CDR3, as DNA: TGTGCCAGCAGCGGTATTACGGGAAACACCATATATTTT. Protein sequence: CASSGITGNTIYF.

The J gene is TRBJ2-5, the V gene TRBV7-9; D is perhaps TRBD2 (6 bases). The CDR3 runs 15 residues. The V end was cut by 4 bases, the J end by 3 bases, with 15 bases between. Germline loops: CDR1 SEHNR, CDR2 FQNEAQ (reference sequence). CDR3 nucleotide sequence: TGTGCCAGCAGCTCCTCGTCGGGGGAGGAAGAGACCCAGTACTTC. It specifies CASSSSSGEEETQYF.

The gene calls are TRBV28 and TRBJ1-6, with D unresolved. CDR1 and CDR2 from the germline V gene are MDHEN and SYDVKM. The CDR3 covers 14 residues. V was clipped by 3 bases and J by 3 bases, with 6 bases between them. The CDR3 loop reads CASSFRSYNSPLHF. In DNA, the CDR3 is TGTGCCAGCAGTTTCCGGAGCTATAATTCACCCCTCCACTTT.

This clone was seen a few times. The rearrangement uses TRBV27 and TRBJ1-1, with D unclear. From germline, CDR1 is MNHEY and CDR2 SMNVEV (reference sequence). The CDR3 covers 13 residues. V shed 2 bases and J shed 6 bases, with 10 bases lying between them. In DNA, the CDR3 is TGTGCCAGCAGTTTACAGGCAGGCGCTGAAGCTTTCTTT. Translating it yields CASSLQAGAEAFF.

This rearrangement joins TRBV7-9 to TRBJ2-1; TRBD2 agrees at 12 bases. Germline V CDR1 and CDR2: SEHNR, FQNEAQ (reference sequence). Germline trimming cut 6 bases from V and 4 bases from J; bases unmatched to any gene: 10. This CDR3 spans 17 amino acids. The CDR3 loop reads CASSVGRTSGVYNEQFF. Written as DNA, the CDR3 is TGTGCCAGCAGTGTGGGAAGGACTAGCGGGGTTTACAATGAGCAGTTCTTC.

This chain joins TRBV7-9 and TRBJ2-3, with 9 bases lining up with TRBD1. Trimming cost V 0 bases and J 7 bases; bases outside gene matches: 8. Per germline, CDR1 SEHNR and CDR2 FQNEAQ (reference sequence). CDR3 length: 16 amino acids. CDR3 region: CASSLAREQGANTQYF. The CDR3 coding sequence is TGTGCCAGCAGCTTAGCCCGCGAACAGGGGGCAAATACGCAGTATTTT.

This chain links TRBV13 with TRBJ1-1, with D maybe TRBD1 (6 bases). The ends were cut back, 5 bases at V and 6 bases at J, with 16 bases in the middle. CDR1 is PRHDT, CDR2 FYEKMQ, per germline (reference sequence). This CDR3 comprises 14 residues. CDR3 region: CASSVYRTGPEAFF. DNA for the CDR3: TGTGCCAGCAGCGTTTACCGTACAGGGCCTGAAGCTTTCTTT.

The chain uses TRBV29-1 and TRBJ2-7, with no clear D. The V gene's germline CDR1 is SQVTM and CDR2 ANQGSEA. The V end was cut by 6 bases, the J end by 6 bases, with 12 bases between. CDR3 size: 11 residues. CDR3 residues: CSVDKDGEQYF. The CDR3 DNA sequence: TGCAGCGTCGATAAGGACGGCGAGCAGTACTTC.

With regard to this clone: Other DNA sequences in the same sample also yield this CDR3. The chain has TRBV2 and TRBJ2-7; 12 nucleotides align to TRBD2. V dropped 3 bases and J dropped 4; count of bases not matched to a gene: 1. This CDR3 spans 14 amino acids. Germline CDR1 and CDR2: SNHLY and FYNNEI. CDR3 protein: CASSELAGGYEQYF. The CDR3, as DNA: TGTGCCAGCAGTGAGCTAGCGGGAGGGTACGAGCAGTACTTC.

This chain uses TRBV7-9 with TRBJ2-2; D remains unclear. This CDR3 has 16 amino acids. CDR1 and CDR2 (germline): SEHNR, FQNEAQ (reference sequence). Trimming took 5 bases from V and 1 from J, leaving 14 bases between them. The CDR3 loop reads CASSKTHEWNTGELFF. The CDR3 coding sequence is TGTGCCAGCAGCAAGACACACGAATGGAACACCGGGGAGCTGTTTTTT.

V is TRBV4-1 and J is TRBJ1-6; D is unclear. The V and J ends lost 0 bases and 0 bases respectively, with 9 bases between them. Germline V lookup: CDR1 MGHRA, CDR2 YSYEKL. CDR3 length: 17 amino acids. CDR3 nucleotides: TGCGCCAGCAGCCAAGAAGATTGGAGCTCCTATAATTCACCCCTCCACTTT. It is translated as CASSQEDWSSYNSPLHF.

The genes are TRBV27 and TRBJ2-7; the D gene could be TRBD1 or TRBD2 (6 bases each). Germline V gene lookup returns CDR1 MNHEY and CDR2 SMNVEV (reference sequence). V was trimmed by 8 bases and J by 2 bases, leaving 19 bases between them. CDR3 length: 15 residues. The DNA for the CDR3 is TGTGCCAGCGCAACCTACGGGGGCGAGACCTACGAGCAGTACTTC. It yields the protein CASATYGGETYEQYF.

A single count supports this clone. Distinct nucleotide sequences in the sample also encode this CDR3. The CDR3 coding sequence is TGTGCCAGCAGCTTAGTTACTAGCGGGAGTGGCGAGCAGTACTTC. Translation: CASSLVTSGSGEQYF. The rearrangement uses TRBV7-9 and TRBJ2-7, with 11 bases that match TRBD2. The germline gives CDR1 SEHNR, CDR2 FQNEAQ (reference sequence). V lost 1 base to trimming and J lost 6 bases; unmatched junction nucleotides: 5. The CDR3 runs 15 residues.

V is TRBV7-3 and J is TRBJ2-3; D not resolved. Germline V gene sequence: CDR1 SGHTA, CDR2 FQGTGA. The length of the CDR3 is 14 residues. With 2 bases removed from V and 9 bases from J, the gap between germline ends came to 15 bases. CDR3 DNA sequence: TGTGCCAGCAGCTTAGAAGTAGATGCTGGAACGCAGTATTTT. Protein sequence: CASSLEVDAGTQYF.